This is a list of T cell receptor beta chains from one sample in a study of shared clonotypes between healthy human individuals. Sequencing was performed with immunoSEQ multiplex PCR; in TCRdb, only in-frame clones are kept and a portion is missing. Among approximately 2.4 million clones listed, around 95% were seen once. The specimen was naive CD4+ T cells sorted from blood. Every receptor here comes from a man between 18 and 29 years old in good health. Each CDR3 is given without its conserved first and last residue.

J gene | V gene | CDR3 protein
TRBJ1-1 | TRBV5-6 | ASSLGQLLNTEAF
TRBJ1-5 | TRBV7-9 | ASSLGQAAFNQPQH
TRBJ2-7 | TRBV18 | ASSPPREGAEQY
TRBJ2-3 | TRBV4-3 | ASSQEYTSGFTDTQY
TRBJ1-2 | TRBV30 | AWSATGGRGYT
TRBJ1-6 | TRBV6-4 | ASSEVQNSPLH
TRBJ1-1 | TRBV6-5 | ASSRREDTEAF
TRBJ2-1 | TRBV28 | ASRKSGGSYNEQF
TRBJ1-6 | TRBV6-5 | ASSYAPTPNSPLH
TRBJ1-5 | TRBV2 | ASSAEGYQPQH
TRBJ1-5 | TRBV19 | ASSSGVENQPQH
TRBJ1-4 | TRBV6-5 | ARRWTRRGNEKLF
TRBJ1-5 | TRBV11-2 | ASSLDLAGGPQH
TRBJ2-7 | TRBV6-5 | ASSPMTGAEQY